A selection of T cell receptor beta chains follows, all from one sample in a study of shared clonotypes between healthy human individuals. The data were produced by immunoSEQ multiplex PCR, yet TCRdb's version contains in-frame clones alone and is incomplete. The sample shows over 1.5 million clones, 95% to 99% of them seen only once. The sequenced material came from naive CD4+ T cells sorted from blood. The receptors were sampled from a man younger than 45 in good health. CDR3s include the opening cysteine and the closing phenylalanine or tryptophan. The D gene is left open where the match is weak. Size values are once, few and many counts, or a class for expanded clones, and some rows have none.

len: 13
v_gene: TRBV18
d_gene: -
abundance: -
j_gene: TRBJ2-7
CDR3aa: CASSPGTGYEQYF
CDR3nt: TGTGCCAGCTCACCAGGGACCGGCTACGAGCAGTACTTC

len: 14
v_gene: TRBV5-1
d_gene: -
abundance: once
j_gene: TRBJ2-3
CDR3aa: CASSSPQARDTQYF
CDR3nt: TGCGCCAGCAGCTCACCCCAGGCGCGGGATACGCAGTATTTT

len: 14
v_gene: TRBV4-1
d_gene: TRBD1
abundance: -
j_gene: TRBJ2-5
CDR3aa: CASSRTGIQETQYF
CDR3nt: TGCGCCAGCAGCCGGACAGGAATCCAAGAGACCCAGTACTTC

len: 17
v_gene: TRBV5-4
d_gene: -
abundance: -
j_gene: TRBJ1-3
CDR3aa: CASSLEPDRRSGNTIYF
CDR3nt: TGTGCCAGCAGCCTCGAACCCGACAGACGCTCTGGAAACACCATATATTTT

len: 15
v_gene: TRBV7-8
d_gene: TRBD1
abundance: -
j_gene: TRBJ2-1
CDR3aa: CASSLLQGAYNEQFF
CDR3nt: TGTGCCAGCAGCCTACTACAGGGGGCTTACAATGAGCAGTTCTTC

len: 13
v_gene: TRBV5-6
d_gene: -
abundance: -
j_gene: TRBJ2-3
CDR3aa: CASSLERGYTQYF
CDR3nt: TGTGCCAGCAGCTTGGAAAGGGGTTATACGCAGTATTTT

len: 16
v_gene: TRBV28
d_gene: TRBD1
abundance: -
j_gene: TRBJ2-2
CDR3aa: CASSLRNWDRERELFF
CDR3nt: TGTGCCAGCAGTTTAAGGAACTGGGACAGGGAAAGGGAGCTGTTTTTT

len: 15
v_gene: TRBV5-6
d_gene: -
abundance: -
j_gene: TRBJ2-7
CDR3aa: CASSLKDRRAYEQYF
CDR3nt: TGTGCCAGCAGCTTGAAGGACAGGAGGGCCTACGAGCAGTACTTC

len: 15
v_gene: TRBV5-6
d_gene: TRBD2
abundance: -
j_gene: TRBJ2-3
CDR3aa: CASSPDGTSPYTQYF
CDR3nt: TGTGCCAGCAGCCCGGACGGGACTAGTCCTTATACGCAGTATTTT

len: 11
v_gene: TRBV11-2
d_gene: -
abundance: -
j_gene: TRBJ1-4
CDR3aa: CASSQWEKLFF
CDR3nt: TGTGCCAGCAGCCAGTGGGAAAAACTGTTTTTT

len: 13
v_gene: TRBV30
d_gene: -
abundance: -
j_gene: TRBJ1-2
CDR3aa: CAWSVQVNYGYTF
CDR3nt: TGTGCCTGGAGTGTACAGGTCAACTATGGCTACACCTTC

len: 15
v_gene: TRBV30
d_gene: TRBD2
abundance: -
j_gene: TRBJ2-3
CDR3aa: CAWSPLAGGADTQYF
CDR3nt: TGTGCCTGGAGTCCACTAGCGGGAGGTGCGGATACGCAGTATTTT

len: 13
v_gene: TRBV4-2
d_gene: TRBD1
abundance: -
j_gene: TRBJ1-2
CDR3aa: CASTSAGGYGYTF
CDR3nt: TGTGCCAGCACCTCTGCAGGGGGCTATGGCTACACCTTC

len: 12
v_gene: TRBV10-2
d_gene: -
abundance: once
j_gene: TRBJ2-1
CDR3aa: CASSETAREQFF
CDR3nt: TGCGCCAGCAGTGAGACCGCTCGGGAGCAGTTCTTC

len: 15
v_gene: TRBV18
d_gene: -
abundance: -
j_gene: TRBJ2-7
CDR3aa: CASSPVPAKSYEQYF
CDR3nt: TGTGCCAGCTCACCAGTGCCAGCGAAATCCTACGAGCAGTACTTC

len: 13
v_gene: TRBV5-1
d_gene: -
abundance: once
j_gene: TRBJ1-1
CDR3aa: CASSFPGNTEAFF
CDR3nt: TGCGCCAGCAGCTTCCCGGGGAACACTGAAGCTTTCTTT

len: 15
v_gene: TRBV11-2
d_gene: TRBD2
abundance: -
j_gene: TRBJ2-7
CDR3aa: CASRRGLADSYEQYF
CDR3nt: TGTGCCAGCAGACGGGGACTAGCGGACTCCTACGAGCAGTACTTC

len: 15
v_gene: TRBV5-1
d_gene: -
abundance: -
j_gene: TRBJ2-2
CDR3aa: CASSLSLPQGGELFF
CDR3nt: TGCGCCAGCAGCTTGTCCCTGCCCCAGGGCGGGGAGCTGTTTTTT

len: 14
v_gene: TRBV14
d_gene: -
abundance: -
j_gene: TRBJ2-7
CDR3aa: CASSPKGNSYEQYF
CDR3nt: TGTGCCAGCAGCCCGAAGGGGAACTCCTACGAGCAGTACTTC

len: 15
v_gene: TRBV5-1
d_gene: TRBD2
abundance: -
j_gene: TRBJ2-7
CDR3aa: CASSLASGSYYEQYF
CDR3nt: TGCGCCAGCAGCTTGGCTAGCGGGAGTTACTACGAGCAGTACTTC

len: 16
v_gene: TRBV7-2
d_gene: -
abundance: -
j_gene: TRBJ1-1
CDR3aa: CASSLRFGGTNTEAFF
CDR3nt: TGTGCCAGCAGCTTAAGGTTCGGGGGGACGAACACTGAAGCTTTCTTT

len: 16
v_gene: TRBV7-6
d_gene: TRBD2
abundance: -
j_gene: TRBJ2-3
CDR3aa: CASSSSGGRAGDTQYF
CDR3nt: TGTGCCAGCAGCTCTTCGGGAGGACGAGCAGGGGATACGCAGTATTTT

len: 15
v_gene: TRBV18
d_gene: TRBD1
abundance: -
j_gene: TRBJ2-7
CDR3aa: CASSPRQGDTYEQYF
CDR3nt: TGTGCCAGCTCACCAAGACAGGGGGATACCTACGAGCAGTACTTC

len: 15
v_gene: TRBV30
d_gene: TRBD2
abundance: -
j_gene: TRBJ2-7
CDR3aa: CAWEPSLAGSYEQYF
CDR3nt: TGTGCCTGGGAACCCTCGCTAGCGGGATCCTACGAGCAGTACTTC

len: 15
v_gene: TRBV18
d_gene: TRBD1
abundance: -
j_gene: TRBJ1-1
CDR3aa: CASSPPVRTGGEAFF
CDR3nt: TGTGCCAGCTCACCACCCGTCAGGACAGGGGGTGAAGCTTTCTTT

len: 13
v_gene: TRBV28
d_gene: -
abundance: -
j_gene: TRBJ2-5
CDR3aa: CASLTGKGETQYF
CDR3nt: TGTGCCAGCCTCACAGGGAAGGGGGAGACCCAGTACTTC

len: 16
v_gene: TRBV5-1
d_gene: TRBD1
abundance: -
j_gene: TRBJ2-7
CDR3aa: CASSMIAGTGTYEQYF
CDR3nt: TGCGCCAGCAGCATGATTGCCGGGACAGGGACCTACGAGCAGTACTTC

len: 14
v_gene: TRBV18
d_gene: -
abundance: -
j_gene: TRBJ2-1
CDR3aa: CASSPRASHNEQFF
CDR3nt: TGTGCCAGCTCACCACGGGCCTCCCACAATGAGCAGTTCTTC

len: 16
v_gene: TRBV30
d_gene: -
abundance: -
j_gene: TRBJ2-3
CDR3aa: CAWSVRGGASTDTQYF
CDR3nt: TGTGCCTGGAGTGTACGGGGCGGGGCAAGCACAGATACGCAGTATTTT

len: 15
v_gene: TRBV4-1
d_gene: -
abundance: -
j_gene: TRBJ1-1
CDR3aa: CASSQDPASGTEAFF
CDR3nt: TGCGCCAGCAGCCAAGATCCAGCGTCGGGGACTGAAGCTTTCTTT

len: 13
v_gene: TRBV6-1
d_gene: TRBD2
abundance: -
j_gene: TRBJ2-7
CDR3aa: CASRLAGGYEQYF
CDR3nt: TGTGCCAGCAGACTAGCGGGAGGGTACGAGCAGTACTTC

len: 13
v_gene: TRBV5-5
d_gene: -
abundance: -
j_gene: TRBJ1-1
CDR3aa: CASSRDKNTEAFF
CDR3nt: TGTGCCAGCAGCAGGGACAAGAACACTGAAGCTTTCTTT

len: 18
v_gene: TRBV6-1
d_gene: TRBD1
abundance: -
j_gene: TRBJ2-2
CDR3aa: CASSGTFGTGGDTGELFF
CDR3nt: TGTGCCAGCAGTGGGACTTTCGGGACAGGGGGGGACACCGGGGAGCTGTTTTTT

len: 15
v_gene: TRBV21-1
d_gene: -
abundance: -
j_gene: TRBJ2-7
CDR3aa: CARGACRQGVYEQYF
CDR3nt: TGTGCCCGCGGGGCTTGTCGGCAGGGGGTCTACGAGCAGTACTTC

len: 15
v_gene: TRBV5-1
d_gene: -
abundance: -
j_gene: TRBJ2-3
CDR3aa: CASSFWGRRVDTQYF
CDR3nt: TGCGCCAGCAGCTTTTGGGGCAGACGGGTGGATACGCAGTATTTT

len: 15
v_gene: TRBV28
d_gene: TRBD2
abundance: -
j_gene: TRBJ2-1
CDR3aa: CASSLNSGSYNEQFF
CDR3nt: TGTGCCAGCAGTTTGAATAGCGGGAGCTACAATGAGCAGTTCTTC

len: 14
v_gene: TRBV6-1
d_gene: TRBD2
abundance: -
j_gene: TRBJ2-3
CDR3aa: CASGAGLATDTQYF
CDR3nt: TGTGCCAGCGGGGCGGGACTAGCAACAGATACGCAGTATTTT

len: 15
v_gene: TRBV9
d_gene: -
abundance: -
j_gene: TRBJ2-3
CDR3aa: CASSVGLPSTDTQYF
CDR3nt: TGTGCCAGCAGCGTAGGACTACCTAGCACAGATACGCAGTATTTT

len: 13
v_gene: TRBV18
d_gene: -
abundance: -
j_gene: TRBJ1-2
CDR3aa: CASSLAGLGGYTF
CDR3nt: TGTGCCAGCTCACTTGCCGGGTTAGGAGGCTACACCTTC

len: 8
v_gene: TRBV29-1
d_gene: -
abundance: -
j_gene: TRBJ2-4
CDR3aa: CSVPIQYF
CDR3nt: TGCAGCGTCCCCATTCAGTACTTC

len: 17
v_gene: TRBV4-2
d_gene: TRBD1
abundance: -
j_gene: TRBJ2-5
CDR3aa: CASSQGDSKPGQETQYF
CDR3nt: TGTGCCAGCAGCCAAGGGGACAGTAAACCAGGCCAAGAGACCCAGTACTTC

len: 15
v_gene: TRBV7-6
d_gene: -
abundance: -
j_gene: TRBJ1-2
CDR3aa: CASSLGQGIVYGYTF
CDR3nt: TGTGCCAGCAGCTTAGGTCAGGGTATAGTCTATGGCTACACCTTC

len: 19
v_gene: TRBV4-2
d_gene: TRBD2
abundance: -
j_gene: TRBJ2-4
CDR3aa: CASSQDHSGTSGRSRIQYF
CDR3nt: TGTGCCAGCAGCCAAGATCACTCAGGGACTAGCGGGAGATCGCGAATTCAGTACTTC

len: 14
v_gene: TRBV7-2
d_gene: TRBD1
abundance: -
j_gene: TRBJ1-4
CDR3aa: CASSQTGIEEKLFF
CDR3nt: TGTGCCAGCAGCCAGACAGGGATTGAGGAAAAACTGTTTTTT

len: 15
v_gene: TRBV11-2
d_gene: -
abundance: once
j_gene: TRBJ1-4
CDR3aa: CASSSTTGVNEKLFF
CDR3nt: TGTGCCAGCAGCTCGACGACCGGAGTTAATGAAAAACTGTTTTTT